This TCR beta chain came from a study of OX40 agonist ivuxolimab in advanced cancers. Study-level background: It was ivuxolimab, an agonistic anti-OX40 (CD134) antibody, that patients were treated with. Study conclusions and caveats: Clones of CD4+ and CD8+ blood T cells grew by week 6 at doses of 0.1 to 3.0 mg/kg.

Sequencing was performed with immunoSEQ multiplex PCR; in TCRdb, only in-frame clones are kept and a portion is missing. The sample shows some 80,000 clones, roughly 92% of them seen only once. Germline CDR1 reads SGHVS; CDR2 reads FNYEAQ. The CDR3 is made up of 13 amino acids. Trimming took off 4 bases at V and 10 bases at J, with 14 bases between the two ends. Comments on this clone: Its antigen is currently unknown.

The clonotype comes from an adult with an advanced solid tumor such as melanoma, head and neck, liver or kidney cancer. The chain uses TRBV7-6 and TRBJ2-1, with a weak D call TRBD2 (5 bases). The specimen was CD4+ or CD8+ T cells sorted from blood, collected in a trial of the OX40 agonist ivuxolimab. The CDR3 sequence is CASSYGLSEEQFF. CDR3 DNA sequence: TGTGCCAGCAGCTACGGACTGTCCGAGGAGCAGTTCTTC. The full variable domain, rest sourced from reference TRBV7-6 and TRBJ2-1, is GAGVSQSPRYKVTKRGQDVALRCDPISGHVSLYWYRQALGQGPEFLTYFNYEAQQDKSGLPNDRFSAERPEGSISTLTIQRTEQRDSAMYRCASSYGLSEEQFFGPGTRLTVL.